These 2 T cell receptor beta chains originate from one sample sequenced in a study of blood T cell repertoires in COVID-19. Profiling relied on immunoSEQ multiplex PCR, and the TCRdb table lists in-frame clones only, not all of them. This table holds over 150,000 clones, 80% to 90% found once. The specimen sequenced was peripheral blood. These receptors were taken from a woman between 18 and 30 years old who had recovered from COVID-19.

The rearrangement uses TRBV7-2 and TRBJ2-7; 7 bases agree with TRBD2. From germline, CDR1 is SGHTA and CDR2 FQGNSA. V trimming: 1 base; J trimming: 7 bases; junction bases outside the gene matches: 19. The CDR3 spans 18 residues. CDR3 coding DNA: TGTGCCAGCAGCTTAGGGGGGGGATTGATAGCGGGTGTGAGGGAGCAGTACGTC. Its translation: CASSLGGGLIAGVREQYV.

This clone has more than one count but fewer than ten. CDR3 DNA: TGTGCCAGCAGCTTAAATAGCCGATACACAGATACGCAGTATTTT. It specifies CASSLNSRYTDTQYF. The chain carries TRBV7-6 and TRBJ2-3; the D is unclear. Trimming took 2 bases from V and 2 from J, leaving 11 bases between them. This CDR3 has 15 residues. Germline CDR1 reads SGHVS; CDR2 reads FNYEAQ.